The 17 T cell receptor beta chains reported below all come from one sample, sequenced in a study of blood T cell repertoires in COVID-19. Only in-frame clones appear in the TCRdb table, and some are missing; sequencing was by immunoSEQ multiplex PCR. The sample lists fewer than 350,000 clones; more than 80% were seen once. The sequenced sample was PBMCs or T cells enriched from blood (not recorded which). The receptors were sampled from a woman in her twenties or thirties with acute COVID-19.

The chain has TRBV7-3 and TRBJ2-1; 9 bases align to TRBD2. The CDR3 runs 15 residues. From germline, CDR1 is SGHTA and CDR2 FQGTGA. The junction had 7 bases not matched to a gene; V was cut back by 5 bases and J by 5 bases. DNA of the CDR3: TGTGCCAGCAGCCCCAGTAGCGGGGGAGACAATGAGCAGTTCTTC. Residues: CASSPSSGGDNEQFF. Supplemented by reference TRBV7-3 and TRBJ2-1, the full variable domain reads GAGVSQTPSNKVTEKGKYVELRCDPISGHTALYWYRQSLGQGPEFLIYFQGTGAADDSGLPNDRFFAVRPEGSVSTLKIQRTERGDSAVYLCASSPSSGGDNEQFFGPGTRLTVL.

For this clone: The junction and the germline gene differ at one end; a read error may be behind it. The chain has TRBV2 and TRBJ2-7; 8 bases map to TRBD1. This CDR3 contains 15 residues. From germline, CDR1 is SNHLY and CDR2 FYNNEI. In DNA, the CDR3 is TGTGCCAGCAGGGAAGACAGGGGCCCCTTGTACGAGCAGTACTTC. Protein product: CASREDRGPLYEQYF.

The gene calls are TRBV30 and TRBJ2-7; 12 bases match TRBD2. The ends lost 8 bases at V and 5 bases at J; junction bases unmatched: 7. CDR3 length: 13 residues. CDR1 and CDR2 (germline): GTSNPN, SVGIG (reference sequence). The CDR3 reads CAGGTSGSHEQYF. For the CDR3, the DNA is TGTGCCGGTGGGACTAGCGGGTCCCACGAGCAGTACTTC.

This clone was recorded only once. The chain uses TRBV24-1 and TRBJ2-3, with 11 bases aligning to TRBD2. The CDR3 is made up of 17 amino acids. Germline V gives CDR1 KGHDR, CDR2 SFDVKD. V was pared by 3 bases and J by 2 bases, with 6 bases of the junction left unmatched. CDR3 sequence: CATSDPTSGRNTDTQYF. CDR3 nucleotide sequence: TGTGCCACCAGTGATCCAACTAGCGGGAGAAACACAGATACGCAGTATTTT.

The chain joins TRBV9 to TRBJ2-3, with D perhaps matching TRBD1 (7 bases). Germline CDR1 and CDR2: SGDLS and YYNGEE. The length of the CDR3 is 16 residues. V was pared by 4 bases and J by 2 bases, with 17 bases between. CDR3 sequence reads: CASSLGGGTLTDTQYF. The CDR3 DNA reads TGTGCCAGCAGCCTAGGGGGCGGGACCCTCACAGATACGCAGTATTTT. The full variable domain, completed using reference TRBV9 and TRBJ2-3, is DSGVTQTPKHLITATGQRVTLRCSPRSGDLSVYWYQQSLDQGLQFLIQYYNGEERAKGNILERFSAQQFPDLHSELNLSSLELGDSALYFCASSLGGGTLTDTQYFGPGTRLTVL.

Regarding this clone: Other nucleotide sequences in the sample specify the same CDR3. The V gene is TRBV5-6, the J gene TRBJ2-7; 8 nucleotides align to TRBD1. CDR1 and CDR2 from the germline V gene are SGHDT and YYEEEE. The V gene end was trimmed by 0 bases and the J gene end by 2 bases; junction bases not matched to a gene: 1. The CDR3 is 14 residues long. CDR3 coding DNA: TGTGCCAGCAGCTTGGGGGGACAGGCCTACGAGCAGTACTTC. It codes for CASSLGGQAYEQYF. The full variable domain, completed using reference TRBV5-6 and TRBJ2-7, is DAGVTQSPTHLIKTRGQQVTLRCSPKSGHDTVSWYQQALGQGPQFIFQYYEEEERQRGNFPDRFSGHQFPNYSSELNVNALLLGDSALYLCASSLGGQAYEQYFGPGTRLTVT.

This chain links TRBV12-3 or TRBV12-4 with TRBJ1-6; 8 bases fit TRBD1. J lost 14 bases, V lost 6 bases, and 6 bases had no gene match. The CDR3 sequence is 12 residues long. The CDR3 sequence is CASRPTGASLHF. The CDR3 nucleotides are TGTGCCAGCAGACCGACAGGGGCGTCCCTCCACTTT.

About this clone: No DNA is shown, since the ends of the CDR3 on it are uncertain; the CDR3 is the one TCRdb lists. The V gene is TRBV6-2 or TRBV6-3, the J gene TRBJ1-5; TRBD1 is taken as the D call from the table, unchecked against the DNA. Counting both end residues, the CDR3 totals 14 amino acids. CDR1 and CDR2 (germline): MNHEY, SVGEGT. The CDR3: CASSYGQTLGPSIF.

The V call is TRBV6-5, the J call TRBJ2-7; D call uncertain. Per the germline V gene, CDR1 is MNHEY and CDR2 is SVGAGI. The V end was cut by 8 bases, the J end by 2 bases, with 13 bases between. The CDR3 loop spans 13 amino acids. The CDR3: CASAGPPTYEQYF. CDR3 DNA: TGTGCCAGCGCTGGGCCCCCTACCTACGAGCAGTACTTC.

This rearrangement joins TRBV10-3 to TRBJ2-7, with TRBD1 identical over 8 bases. V dropped 3 bases and J dropped 4; count of bases not matched to a gene: 2. The CDR3 is made up of 13 amino acids. The germline CDR1 and CDR2 sequences are ENHRY and SYGVKD. The CDR3 region has the DNA TGTGCCATCAGTGAACGACAGGGGTACGAGCAGTACTTC. Translation: CAISERQGYEQYF.

This rearrangement joins TRBV5-6 to TRBJ1-1; D is possibly TRBD1 (5 bases). CDR3 size: 13 residues. Trimming took 0 bases from V and 8 from J, leaving 11 bases between them. Germline V gene data show CDR1 as SGHDT and CDR2 as YYEEEE. The CDR3 nucleotides read TGTGCCAGCAGCTTGGCCGCGGGGCCGGAAGCTTTCTTT. It codes for CASSLAAGPEAFF.

The chain recombines TRBV7-3 with TRBJ1-2; weak D call: TRBD1 (5 bases). CDR3 length: 14 amino acids. Germline values: CDR1 SGHTA, CDR2 FQGTGA. Between the trimmed V and J ends, which lost 1 base and 2 bases, there was a span of 8 bases. This CDR3 is CASSLNPGNYGYTF. The CDR3 nucleotides read TGTGCCAGCAGCTTAAACCCAGGGAACTATGGCTACACCTTC. The complete variable domain, with remaining parts taken from reference TRBV7-3 and TRBJ1-2, reads GAGVSQTPSNKVTEKGKYVELRCDPISGHTALYWYRQSLGQGPEFLIYFQGTGAADDSGLPNDRFFAVRPEGSVSTLKIQRTERGDSAVYLCASSLNPGNYGYTFGSGTRLTVV.

The J gene is TRBJ2-5, the V gene TRBV5-8; 9 positions match TRBD1. The V gene end was trimmed by 2 bases and the J gene end by 3 bases; junction bases not matched to a gene: 8. The CDR3 consists of 16 residues. Germline-derived CDR1 and CDR2 are SGHTS and YDEGEE. In DNA form, the CDR3 reads TGTGCCAGCAGCTTCTCCAATGGACAGGGGAAAGAGACCCAGTACTTC. Its protein product is CASSFSNGQGKETQYF.

The chain is built from TRBV19 and TRBJ1-5; no firm D call. V lost 7 bases and J 10 bases, leaving 23 bases between the germline ends. The germline V gene has CDR1 LNHDA and CDR2 SQIVND (reference sequence). This CDR3 has 15 residues. CDR3 sequence: CASTDARRDGSPQHF. CDR3 in DNA: TGTGCCAGTACCGATGCACGGAGAGACGGTTCCCCCCAGCATTTT. The full variable domain, completed using reference TRBV19 and TRBJ1-5, is DGGITQSPKYLFRKEGQNVTLSCEQNLNHDAMYWYRQDPGQGLRLIYYSQIVNDFQKGDIAEGYSVSREKKESFPLTVTSAQKNPTAFYLCASTDARRDGSPQHFGDGTRLSIL.

This rearrangement joins TRBV4-1 to TRBJ2-7; a weak D match, TRBD2 (6 bases). The CDR3 is 15 amino acids. Trimming pared 3 bases from V and 2 bases from J, leaving 14 bases between. Germline lookup yields CDR1 MGHRA and CDR2 YSYEKL. CDR3 residues: CASSHRRENPYEQYF. CDR3 coding DNA: TGCGCCAGCAGCCATCGCCGGGAGAATCCCTACGAGCAGTACTTC.

The chain is built from TRBV27 and TRBJ2-5, with 9 positions matching TRBD1. This CDR3 contains 13 residues. Per germline, CDR1 MNHEY and CDR2 SMNVEV (reference sequence). Losses at the gene ends were 6 bases for V and 5 bases for J; bases not matched to a gene: 4. The CDR3 bases are TGTGCCAGCAGCCACAGGGGGCGGGAGACCCAGTACTTC. Its translation: CASSHRGRETQYF.

This chain joins TRBV5-1 and TRBJ2-5; TRBD1 matches at 10 bases. The J segment lost 1 base and the V segment lost 0 bases, leaving 3 bases of the junction unmatched. The CDR3 is 16 residues long. The germline V gene encodes CDR1 SGHRS and CDR2 YFSETQ. The CDR3: CASSLGGQGGQETQYF. CDR3 coding DNA: TGCGCCAGCAGCTTGGGCGGACAGGGGGGCCAAGAGACCCAGTACTTC.